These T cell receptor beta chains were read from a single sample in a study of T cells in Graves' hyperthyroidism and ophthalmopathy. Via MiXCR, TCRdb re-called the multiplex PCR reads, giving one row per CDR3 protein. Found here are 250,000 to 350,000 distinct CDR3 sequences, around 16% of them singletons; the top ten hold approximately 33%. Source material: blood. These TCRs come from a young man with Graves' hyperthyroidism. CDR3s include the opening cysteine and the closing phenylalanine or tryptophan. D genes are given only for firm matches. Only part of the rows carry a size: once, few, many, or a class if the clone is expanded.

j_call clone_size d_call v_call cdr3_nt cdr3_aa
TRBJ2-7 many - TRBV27 TGTGCCAGCAGCTTAATGGCAGGGTACTTCTACGAGCAGTACTTC CASSLMAGYFYEQYF
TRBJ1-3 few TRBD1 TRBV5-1 TGCGCCAGCAGCTCGGGACAGGGAAAAAACACCATATATTTT CASSSGQGKNTIYF
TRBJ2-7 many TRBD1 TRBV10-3 TGTGCCATCAGTGAGAGACAGGGCGACGAGCAGTACTTC CAISERQGDEQYF
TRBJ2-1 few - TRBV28 TGTGCCAGCAGTTTTTTGGTTAACAATGAGCAGTTCTTC CASSFLVNNEQFF
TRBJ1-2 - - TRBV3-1 TGTGCCAGCAGCCAAGACTTGGTGGTCAGGCCCTATAAGGGTTATGGCTACACCTTC CASSQDLVVRPYKGYGYTF
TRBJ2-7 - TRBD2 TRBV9 TGTGCCAGCAGCGTACGGGGGCGGGGGGGCACCTACGAGCAGTACTTC CASSVRGRGGTYEQYF
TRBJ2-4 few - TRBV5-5 TGTGCCAGCAGCTTCCTAAACATTCAGTACTTC CASSFLNIQYF
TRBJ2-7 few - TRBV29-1 TGCAGCGTTTCTTGGACAGCTGGCGAGCAGTACTTC CSVSWTAGEQYF
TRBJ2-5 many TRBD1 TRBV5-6 TGTGCCAGCAGCCCGACAGGGTGGTACCAAGAGACCCAGTACTTC CASSPTGWYQETQYF
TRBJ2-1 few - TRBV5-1 TGCGCCAGCAGCTTAATAGGGGTAAATGAGCAGTTCTTC CASSLIGVNEQFF
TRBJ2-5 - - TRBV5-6 TGTGCCAGCAGCTTGGTTGGCAGGGAAATCGAAGAGACCCAGTACTTC CASSLVGREIEETQYF
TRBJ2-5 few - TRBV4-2 TGTGCCAGCAGCCACCTGGGGGGCCAAGAGACCCAGTACTTC CASSHLGGQETQYF
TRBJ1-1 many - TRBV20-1 TGCAGTGCGGTACCTTCGGGACGGTTGAACACTGAAGCTTTCTTT CSAVPSGRLNTEAFF
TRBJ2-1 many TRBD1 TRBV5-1 TGCGCCAGCAGCTTGGGACAGGGGCCCAACAATGAGCAGTTCTTC CASSLGQGPNNEQFF
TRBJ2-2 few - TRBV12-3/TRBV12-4 TGTGCCAGCAGTTTGTGGGGACCAAGGGCCGCCGGGGAGCTGTTTTTT CASSLWGPRAAGELFF
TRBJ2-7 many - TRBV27 TGTGCCAGCAGTTTAAACGGGGCCACCTACGAGCAGTACTTC CASSLNGATYEQYF
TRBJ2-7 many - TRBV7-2 TGTGCCAGCAGCCGGGTGGCAGAGAGCTCCTACGAGCAGTACTTC CASSRVAESSYEQYF
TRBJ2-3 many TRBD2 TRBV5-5 TGTGCCAGCAGCCCCGGGACTAGCCCTTCAGATACGCAGTATTTT CASSPGTSPSDTQYF
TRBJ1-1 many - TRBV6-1 TGTGCCAGCAGTGAAGGGAGCGGATGGAACACTGAAGCTTTCTTT CASSEGSGWNTEAFF
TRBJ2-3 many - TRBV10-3 TGTGCCACCCTACCTAGACAAGGGCCCACAGATACGCAGTATTTT CATLPRQGPTDTQYF
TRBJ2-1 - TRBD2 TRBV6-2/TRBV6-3 TGTGCCAGCACCAAGCTAGCGGGAGGGTTATACAATGAGCAGTTCTTC CASTKLAGGLYNEQFF
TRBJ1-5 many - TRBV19 TGTGCCAGCCATAAAAGGGGGAATGGGCAGCCCCAGCATTTT CASHKRGNGQPQHF
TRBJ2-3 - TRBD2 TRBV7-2 TGTGCCAGCAGCCGCGGGACTAGCGGGTTAACAGATACGCAGTATTTT CASSRGTSGLTDTQYF
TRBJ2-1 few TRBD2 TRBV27 TGTGCCAGCAGTATTATAGGGACTAGCGGATTCAATGAGCAGTTCTTC CASSIIGTSGFNEQFF
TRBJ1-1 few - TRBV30 TGTGCCTGGGGACAGAGCACTGAAGCTTTCTTT CAWGQSTEAFF
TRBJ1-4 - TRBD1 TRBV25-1 TGTGCCAGCAGTGACAACGGACAGGAGAGTGAAAAACTGTTTTTT CASSDNGQESEKLFF
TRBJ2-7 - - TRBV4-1 TGCGCCAGCAGCCAAGGGCTGGAGGTTAGATCCTACGAGCAGTACTTC CASSQGLEVRSYEQYF
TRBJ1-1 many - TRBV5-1 TGCGCCAGCAGCTTCCGGGTTAAGTCGGGCACTGAAGCTTTCTTT CASSFRVKSGTEAFF
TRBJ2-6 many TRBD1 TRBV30 TGTGCCTGCGCTGGGACAGGCATCTCTGGGGCCAACGTCCTGACTTTC CACAGTGISGANVLTF
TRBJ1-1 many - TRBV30 TGTGCCTGGAGTGTCATTACTTACACTGAAGCTTTCTTT CAWSVITYTEAFF
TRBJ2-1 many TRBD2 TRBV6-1 TGTGCCAGCAGTAACCTAGCGGGAACCTACAATGAGCAGTTCTTC CASSNLAGTYNEQFF
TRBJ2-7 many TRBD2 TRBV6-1 TGTGCCAGCAGGGGAGGGGCCTCGGGGGAGCAGTACTTC CASRGGASGEQYF
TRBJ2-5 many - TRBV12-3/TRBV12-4 TGTGCCAGCAGTTTCCGTCCCTTTGGCCGGGACAAGAAAGAGACCCAGTACTTC CASSFRPFGRDKKETQYF
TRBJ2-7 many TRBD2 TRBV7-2 TGTGCCAGCAGCTCCGCCCTGTCGGCTAGCGGGAGGGGTGAGCAGTACTTC CASSSALSASGRGEQYF
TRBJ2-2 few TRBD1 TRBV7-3 TGTGCCAGCAGCCCCGGACAGGCCGGACCCGGGGAGCTGTTTTTT CASSPGQAGPGELFF
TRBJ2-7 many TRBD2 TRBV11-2 TGTGCCAGCAGCACCGCCGGGACTAGCACCTACGAGCAGTACTTC CASSTAGTSTYEQYF
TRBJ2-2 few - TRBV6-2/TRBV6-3 TGTGCCAGCAGTGACACAGGGACCGGGGAGCTGTTTTTT CASSDTGTGELFF
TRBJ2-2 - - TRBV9 TGTGCCAGCAGCGTAGACGGATGGAACACCGGGGAGCTGTTTTTT CASSVDGWNTGELFF
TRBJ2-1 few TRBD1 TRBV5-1 TGCGCCAGCGCCACCGGGACAGGAAACAATGAGCAGTTCTTC CASATGTGNNEQFF
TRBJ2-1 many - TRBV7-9 TGTGCCAGCAGCCCGGGACGGGGCGCCTACAATGAGCAGTTCTTC CASSPGRGAYNEQFF
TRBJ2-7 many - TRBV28 TGTGCCAGCAATACCCCCGGGACAAATCCCTACGAGCAGTACTTC CASNTPGTNPYEQYF
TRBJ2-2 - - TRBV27 TGTGCCAGCAGCCCGAAGAAAAACACCGGGGAGCTGTTTTTT CASSPKKNTGELFF
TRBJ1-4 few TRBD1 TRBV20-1 TGCAGTGCTAGAGGGACAGGGGGCGGGAAACTGTTTTTT CSARGTGGGKLFF
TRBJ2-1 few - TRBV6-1 TGTGCCAGCAGGCATCTAGGTGGATCGGATCTCTACAATGAGCAGTTCTTC CASRHLGGSDLYNEQFF
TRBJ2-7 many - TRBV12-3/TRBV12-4 TGTGCCAGCAGTTTGTCAGGCCCAGGCGAGCAGTACTTC CASSLSGPGEQYF
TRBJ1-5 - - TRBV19 TGTGCCAGTAGGGATAAGAATCAGCCCCAGCATTTT CASRDKNQPQHF
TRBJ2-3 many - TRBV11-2 TGTGCCAGCAGCGCCGGCCGTACGCAGTATTTT CASSAGRTQYF
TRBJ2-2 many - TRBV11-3 TGTGCCAGCAGTTTCGAGAGGGCATACACCGGGGAGCTGTTTTTT CASSFERAYTGELFF
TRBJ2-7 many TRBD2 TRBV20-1 TGCAGTGCTAGAGGGGGGACGGGACTAAATGAGCAGTACTTC CSARGGTGLNEQYF
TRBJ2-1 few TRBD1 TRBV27 TGTGCCAGCACTTGGGACAGTTCCTACAATGAGCAGTTCTTC CASTWDSSYNEQFF
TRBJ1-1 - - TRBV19 TGTGCCAGTAGTATGGGGAACACTGAAGCTTTCTTT CASSMGNTEAFF
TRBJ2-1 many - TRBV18 TGTGCCAGCTCACCAACACCGGCCGGGGATGAGCAGTTCTTC CASSPTPAGDEQFF
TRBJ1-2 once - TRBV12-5 TGTGCTAGTGGGGGACCCTTGGTTGGATCTAACTATGGCTACACCTTC CASGGPLVGSNYGYTF
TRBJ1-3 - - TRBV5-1 TGCGCCAGCAGCTCGGCGGACACTGGAAACACCATATATTTT CASSSADTGNTIYF
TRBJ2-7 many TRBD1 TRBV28 TGTGCCAGCACCCCCCCCGGGACAGACCCCTACGAGCAGTACTTC CASTPPGTDPYEQYF
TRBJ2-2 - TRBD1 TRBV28 TGTGCCAGCAGGCAGGGGGCACGAACCGGGGAGCTGTTTTTT CASRQGARTGELFF
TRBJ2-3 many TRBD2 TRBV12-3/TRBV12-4 TGTGCCAGCAGCCCTGGAGGGACTAGAGGGGGTACGCAGTATTTT CASSPGGTRGGTQYF
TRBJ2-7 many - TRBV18 TGTGCCAGCTCATTCGACCGGGCGGCTTGGGAGCAGTACTTC CASSFDRAAWEQYF
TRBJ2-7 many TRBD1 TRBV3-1 TGTGCCAGCAGCCATGGGACAGGGGACGAGCAGTACTTC CASSHGTGDEQYF
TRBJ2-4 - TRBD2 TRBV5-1 TGCGCCAGCAGCTTGGGACTAGCGGGAAACATTCAGTACTTC CASSLGLAGNIQYF